A selection of T cell receptor beta chains follows, all from one sample in a study of T cells in Graves' hyperthyroidism and ophthalmopathy. TCRdb re-analysed the multiplex PCR reads in MiXCR, keeping a single row per CDR3 protein. Found here are a few hundred thousand distinct CDR3 sequences, about 22% of them singletons; the top ten hold 45% to 50%. Sequenced input: blood. Receptors originate from a woman between 65 and 79 years old with Graves' ophthalmopathy. Both conserved end residues are part of each CDR3. The D gene is left open where the match is weak. Where a row states a size, it is once, few, many or the class of an expanded clone; other rows omit it.

v_call	clone_size	j_call	d_call	cdr3_aa	cdr3_nt
TRBV7-2	many	TRBJ2-7	TRBD2	CASSLGSSGHPTKQYF	TGTGCCAGCAGCTTAGGGTCTAGCGGCCATCCTACGAAGCAGTACTTC
TRBV5-1	NA	TRBJ1-1	NA	CASSSDLGYEAFF	TGCGCCAGCAGCTCGGATCTGGGATATGAAGCTTTCTTT
TRBV10-2	few	TRBJ2-5	TRBD2	CASRRLAGPQETQYF	TGCGCCAGCAGACGACTAGCGGGCCCTCAAGAGACCCAGTACTTC
TRBV11-2	many	TRBJ2-1	NA	CASSFQPLNEQFF	TGTGCCAGCAGCTTCCAACCCTTGAATGAGCAGTTCTTC
TRBV24-1	few	TRBJ2-5	TRBD1	CATSDGQGGVDQSETQYF	TGTGCCACCAGTGACGGACAGGGGGGGGTGGATCAGAGTGAGACCCAGTACTTC
TRBV15	few	TRBJ1-2	NA	CATSRGILYGYTF	TGTGCCACCAGCAGGGGGATACTCTATGGCTACACCTTC
TRBV7-9	NA	TRBJ2-2	TRBD1	CASKPPGQGAGGELFF	TGTGCCAGCAAACCTCCGGGACAGGGGGCTGGCGGGGAGCTGTTTTTT
TRBV28	many	TRBJ1-5	NA	CASRQGLGQPQHF	TGTGCCAGCAGGCAGGGGCTTGGGCAGCCCCAGCATTTT
TRBV7-9	NA	TRBJ2-3	NA	CASSFSRRPLADTQYF	TGTGCCAGCAGCTTTTCCCGGCGGCCCTTGGCAGATACGCAGTATTTT
TRBV19	few	TRBJ2-5	NA	CASSWTDRQETQYF	TGTGCCAGTAGCTGGACGGATCGACAAGAGACCCAGTACTTC
TRBV10-3	once	TRBJ2-5	NA	CATSQGETQYF	TGTGCCACCAGCCAGGGCGAGACCCAGTACTTC
TRBV6-5	NA	TRBJ2-7	NA	CASSYSLGGSYEQYF	TGTGCCAGCAGTTACTCATTGGGAGGCTCCTACGAGCAGTACTTC
TRBV11-2	NA	TRBJ1-6	NA	CASSFGRANSPLHF	TGTGCCAGCAGCTTCGGCAGGGCTAATTCACCCCTCCACTTT
TRBV28	NA	TRBJ2-7	NA	CASSSAAAGTYEQYF	TGTGCCAGCAGCTCCGCAGCGGCAGGCACCTACGAGCAGTACTTC
TRBV12-3/TRBV12-4	NA	TRBJ1-5	NA	CASSFKIGLNSNQPQHF	TGTGCCAGCAGTTTTAAGATTGGACTTAATAGCAATCAGCCCCAGCATTTT
TRBV6-1	few	TRBJ2-5	NA	CASSIFRGLETQYF	TGTGCCAGCAGTATATTCAGGGGCTTGGAGACCCAGTACTTC
TRBV2	many	TRBJ2-1	NA	CASSPLTSYNEQFF	TGTGCCAGCAGTCCCCTCACGTCCTACAATGAGCAGTTCTTC
TRBV5-6	NA	TRBJ2-1	NA	CASSSPRGSGRDNEQFF	TGTGCCAGCAGTTCCCCCCGTGGGAGCGGACGAGACAATGAGCAGTTCTTC
TRBV30	NA	TRBJ2-7	NA	CAWSFSGPGDERYF	TGTGCCTGGAGTTTTTCGGGCCCTGGGGACGAGCGGTACTTC
TRBV7-9	many	TRBJ1-3	NA	CASSARDTIYF	TGTGCCAGCAGCGCCCGAGACACCATATATTTT
TRBV20-1	many	TRBJ1-6	NA	CSASQGYDNSPLHF	TGCAGTGCGTCTCAGGGTTACGATAATTCACCCCTCCACTTT
TRBV10-2	few	TRBJ2-7	NA	CATGAPASYEQYF	TGCGCTACCGGGGCGCCGGCCTCCTACGAGCAGTACTTC
TRBV24-1	few	TRBJ1-3	NA	CATSGGGSGGNTIYF	TGTGCCACCAGTGGCGGCGGGTCTGGTGGAAACACCATATATTTT
TRBV25-1	NA	TRBJ1-2	NA	CASSESGRSRGYTF	TGTGCCAGCAGTGAATCAGGGCGGAGCCGGGGCTACACCTTC
TRBV7-3	many	TRBJ2-1	TRBD2	CASSWLAEDEQFF	TGTGCCAGCAGCTGGCTAGCGGAGGATGAGCAGTTCTTC
TRBV2	few	TRBJ1-1	NA	CASLGHLNTEAFF	TGTGCCAGCTTGGGACACCTGAACACTGAAGCTTTCTTT
TRBV6-2/TRBV6-3	NA	TRBJ2-5	TRBD1	CASSGVSGQGAQYF	TGTGCCAGCAGTGGGGTAAGCGGACAGGGGGCACAGTACTTC
TRBV28	many	TRBJ2-7	NA	CASSVQYEQYF	TGTGCCAGCAGTGTCCAATACGAGCAGTACTTC
TRBV20-1	NA	TRBJ2-1	NA	CSARVGTINYNEQFF	TGCAGTGCTAGAGTGGGGACCATCAATTACAATGAGCAGTTCTTC
TRBV27	NA	TRBJ1-2	NA	CASSWARDYGYTF	TGTGCCAGCAGTTGGGCACGGGACTATGGCTACACCTTC
TRBV7-9	NA	TRBJ1-1	NA	CASSLRSGMAFF	TGTGCCAGCAGCCTGCGATCCGGGATGGCTTTCTTT
TRBV2	many	TRBJ1-2	NA	CASRGAHGYTF	TGTGCCAGCAGGGGGGCCCATGGCTACACCTTC
TRBV7-8	many	TRBJ2-5	NA	CASKTRGGETQYF	TGTGCCAGCAAAACTAGGGGGGGGGAGACCCAGTACTTC
TRBV2	NA	TRBJ1-6	NA	CASSENGVSPLHF	TGTGCCAGCAGTGAAAACGGGGTATCACCCCTCCACTTT
TRBV9	NA	TRBJ2-1	NA	CASNVVGGGISDNEQFF	TGTGCCAGCAACGTAGTAGGGGGAGGGATATCCGATAATGAGCAGTTCTTC
TRBV5-1	few	TRBJ2-1	TRBD2	CASSLGAGVNPEQFF	TGCGCCAGCAGCTTGGGAGCGGGAGTCAATCCTGAGCAGTTCTTC
TRBV29-1	many	TRBJ1-5	NA	CSVTDSNQPQHF	TGCAGCGTTACAGACTCCAATCAGCCCCAGCATTTT
TRBV20-1	NA	TRBJ2-7	TRBD2	CSARGFGGGRYEQYF	TGCAGTGCTAGGGGTTTCGGGGGGGGGCGTTACGAGCAGTACTTC
TRBV12-3/TRBV12-4	few	TRBJ2-1	NA	CASSLSRERGEQFF	TGTGCCAGCAGTTTGAGTCGGGAGAGGGGTGAGCAGTTCTTC
TRBV5-4	NA	TRBJ1-1	NA	CASSLVGVDTEAFF	TGTGCCAGCAGCTTGGTAGGGGTGGACACTGAAGCTTTCTTT
TRBV4-1	NA	TRBJ1-2	NA	CASSQEAEVWNYGYTF	TGCGCCAGCAGCCAAGAGGCCGAGGTTTGGAACTATGGCTACACCTTC
TRBV11-2	NA	TRBJ1-2	NA	CAAPGEAWGYYGYTF	TGTGCCGCCCCGGGAGAGGCCTGGGGCTACTATGGCTACACCTTC
TRBV2	many	TRBJ1-1	NA	CASRFHGTNAFANTEAFF	TGTGCCAGCCGATTTCACGGGACGAATGCCTTCGCGAACACTGAAGCTTTCTTT
TRBV29-1	few	TRBJ2-2	TRBD1	CSVRQGAGELFF	TGCAGCGTGAGACAGGGGGCCGGGGAGCTGTTTTTT
TRBV6-1	NA	TRBJ2-6	TRBD2	CASRTSRGVSSGANVLTF	TGTGCCAGCAGAACCTCCCGGGGGGTTTCGTCTGGGGCCAACGTCCTGACTTTC
TRBV19	NA	TRBJ2-5	TRBD2	CASSVGTSGSGTQYF	TGTGCCAGTAGTGTCGGGACTAGCGGTTCGGGGACCCAGTACTTC
TRBV12-3/TRBV12-4	many	TRBJ1-1	NA	CASSLSRKAFF	TGTGCCAGCAGTTTATCCAGGAAAGCTTTCTTT
TRBV4-3	NA	TRBJ1-1	NA	CASSQDWGVNTEAFF	TGCGCCAGCAGCCAAGATTGGGGAGTGAACACTGAAGCTTTCTTT
TRBV6-4	NA	TRBJ2-1	NA	CASSDSESGEQFF	TGTGCCAGCAGTGACTCCGAAAGTGGTGAGCAGTTCTTC
TRBV9	NA	TRBJ2-1	TRBD2	CASSPLGLAGQEQFF	TGTGCCAGCAGCCCCCTAGGACTAGCGGGCCAAGAGCAGTTCTTC
TRBV10-1	NA	TRBJ2-3	NA	CASSGGSRSDTQYF	TGCGCCAGCAGTGGAGGTTCCAGGTCAGATACGCAGTATTTT
TRBV6-2/TRBV6-3	medium-sized	TRBJ1-1	NA	CASSYSRTEAFF	TGTGCCAGCAGTTACTCTCGTACTGAAGCTTTCTTT
TRBV12-3/TRBV12-4	many	TRBJ2-2	TRBD2	CARRPCGRGNTGELFF	TGTGCCAGGAGACCCTGTGGGAGGGGGAACACCGGGGAGCTGTTTTTT
TRBV6-2/TRBV6-3	many	TRBJ2-1	NA	CASSYGWGENNEQFF	TGTGCCAGCAGTTACGGGTGGGGAGAGAACAATGAGCAGTTCTTC